This paragraph covers one T cell receptor beta chain sequence. Its cognate antigen is unknown. This record comes from a study of shared clonotypes between healthy human individuals. Points from the study as a whole: The genetic and exposure-history diversity represented was limited by few donors.

This table comes from immunoSEQ multiplex PCR, and its TCRdb copy is limited to in-frame clones, with some not included. The data hold about 670,000 clones, with 72% observed a single time. CDR3 length equals 16 residues. V lost 4 bases to trimming and J lost 6 bases; unmatched junction nucleotides: 8. The germline V gene has CDR1 LNHDA and CDR2 SQIVND (reference sequence). Sequenced material: memory CD4+ T cells sorted from blood. Subset noted: CD45RA-negative fraction. This chain links TRBV19 with TRBJ1-5, with 11 bases fitting TRBD1. The source of this sequence is a woman in her 30s in good health. The chain's CDR3 is CASSKIGQGAVQPQHF. For the CDR3, the DNA is TGTGCCAGTAGTAAGATTGGACAGGGGGCCGTTCAGCCCCAGCATTTT. The full variable domain, rest sourced from reference TRBV19 and TRBJ1-5, is DGGITQSPKYLFRKEGQNVTLSCEQNLNHDAMYWYRQDPGQGLRLIYYSQIVNDFQKGDIAEGYSVSREKKESFPLTVTSAQKNPTAFYLCASSKIGQGAVQPQHFGDGTRLSIL.